This T cell receptor (beta chain) was captured by sequencing in a study of lymphopenia after photon versus proton radiotherapy. V was pared by 4 bases and J by 0 bases, with 7 bases between. The CDR3 consists of 15 residues. Germline V gene lookup returns CDR1 LNHDA and CDR2 SQIVND (reference sequence). Sequencing was performed with immunoSEQ multiplex PCR; in TCRdb, only in-frame clones are kept and a portion is missing. The table has around 30,000 clones, 89% seen once; the top ten hold 6.5% to 8.5%. Points from the study as a whole: Better survival with proton therapy was suggested as possible, not demonstrated.

As for this clone: Its antigen remains unidentified.

The V call is TRBV19, the J call TRBJ2-6; TRBD1 might be the D (5 bases). This clonotype was obtained from a woman aged 70-85 years with pancreatic cancer. Some clones in this sample may be carry-over from other donors' samples. The source material was peripheral blood, sampled from a patient treated with proton-based radiotherapy. CDR3 amino acids: CASSTQGSGANVLTF. CDR3 DNA: TGTGCCAGTAGTACCCAGGGCTCTGGGGCCAACGTCCTGACTTTC. Supplemented by reference TRBV19 and TRBJ2-6, the full variable domain reads DGGITQSPKYLFRKEGQNVTLSCEQNLNHDAMYWYRQDPGQGLRLIYYSQIVNDFQKGDIAEGYSVSREKKESFPLTVTSAQKNPTAFYLCASSTQGSGANVLTFGAGSRLTVL.